These 14 T cell receptor beta chains share one sample of origin, sequenced in a study of blood T cell repertoires in COVID-19. Method: immunoSEQ multiplex PCR; TCRdb's copy keeps in-frame clones and lacks some. The table has approximately 500,000 clones, around 89% seen once. Sample: PBMCs or T cells enriched from blood (not recorded which). Source of these receptors: a woman in her forties who had recovered from COVID-19.

The chain uses TRBV4-3 and TRBJ2-2; 7 positions match TRBD2. The junction had 12 bases not matched to a gene; V was cut back by 0 bases and J by 2 bases. This CDR3 has 19 amino acids. Germline V gene data show CDR1 as LGHNA and CDR2 as YSLEER. CDR3 region: CASSQEGPSGEGNTGELFF. Written as DNA, the CDR3 is TGCGCCAGCAGCCAAGAGGGTCCTAGCGGAGAAGGTAACACCGGGGAGCTGTTTTTT.

This chain connects TRBV12-5 to TRBJ2-1, with D perhaps TRBD1 (6 bases). The V end lost 6 bases, the J end lost 2 bases, and 14 bases lay between the germline ends. The CDR3 spans 15 residues. The germline V gene has CDR1 LGHNT and CDR2 FRNRAP. CDR3 region: CASGPGTPTYNEQFF. The CDR3 coding sequence is TGTGCTAGTGGGCCCGGGACACCCACCTACAATGAGCAGTTCTTC.

The J gene is TRBJ2-5, the V gene TRBV18; D remains ambiguous. The CDR3 length is 14 residues. Germline lookup yields CDR1 KGHSH and CDR2 LQKENI. V lost 0 bases, J lost 2 bases, and 7 bases lay in between. The CDR3 DNA reads TGTGCCAGCTCACCACCGGAGTGGCAAGAGACCCAGTACTTC. Amino acid sequence: CASSPPEWQETQYF.

The V call is TRBV7-2, the J call TRBJ2-5; 8 bases match TRBD1. V shed 5 bases, J shed 5 bases, and the junction held 7 bases outside the gene matches. This CDR3 has 14 amino acids. The germline V gene encodes CDR1 SGHTA and CDR2 FQGNSA. The CDR3 protein is CASSLQGGSETQYF. For the CDR3, the DNA is TGTGCCAGCAGCCTACAGGGGGGTAGTGAGACCCAGTACTTC.

In its sample, this clone was seen once. The chain uses TRBV25-1 and TRBJ2-3, with 8 bases identical to TRBD2. Germline loops: CDR1 MGHDK, CDR2 SYGVNS. The CDR3 length is 15 residues. J lost 9 bases, V lost 4 bases, and 12 bases had no gene match. This chain's CDR3 is CASSVFSGIADTQYF. CDR3 DNA: TGTGCCAGCAGTGTTTTTAGCGGGATTGCGGACACGCAGTATTTT. The whole variable domain, remainder taken from reference TRBV25-1 and TRBJ2-3, is EADIYQTPRYLVIGTGKKITLECSQTMGHDKMYWYQQDPGMELHLIHYSYGVNSTEKGDLSSESTVSRIRTEHFPLTLESARPSHTSQYLCASSVFSGIADTQYFGPGTRLTVL.

V is TRBV11-3 and J is TRBJ2-1; 11 bases are a match to TRBD2. The V gene's germline CDR1 is SGHNT and CDR2 YENEEA. After removal of 1 base from V and 15 bases from J, the junction contained 8 bases not matched to a gene. The CDR3 spans 14 residues. The CDR3 spells CASSLGREGLAVFF. The CDR3 nucleotides are TGTGCCAGCAGCTTAGGGCGCGAGGGACTAGCGGTGTTCTTC.

J is TRBJ1-5 and V is TRBV30; D is unclear. CDR3 length equals 13 residues. V was cut by 3 bases and J by 2 bases, with 8 bases left in between. CDR1 and CDR2 from the germline V gene are GTSNPN and SVGIG (reference sequence). This CDR3 is CAWRGNGNQPQHF. The CDR3 DNA reads TGTGCCTGGAGGGGCAATGGCAATCAGCCCCAGCATTTT.

The chain combines TRBV28 with TRBJ1-5; 7 positions agree with TRBD1. Germline trimming cut 2 bases from V and 5 bases from J; bases unmatched to any gene: 6. The V gene's germline CDR1 is MDHEN and CDR2 SYDVKM. This CDR3 is 15 amino acids long. The DNA of the CDR3 is TGTGCCAGCAGTTTAGTAGGGGGCAGGGATCAGCCCCAGCATTTT. It is translated as CASSLVGGRDQPQHF.

The gene calls are TRBV6-4 and TRBJ2-1; D is possibly TRBD1 (6 bases). Germline values: CDR1 MRHNA, CDR2 SNTAGT. The CDR3 consists of 15 residues. V gave up 8 bases and J gave up 0 bases, with 14 bases separating them. Here the CDR3 DNA reads TGTGCCAGCGCAAGGACAGTTAGCTCCTACAATGAGCAGTTCTTC. Amino acids: CASARTVSSYNEQFF.

This sequence joins TRBV7-9 and TRBJ1-2; 9 bases agree with TRBD1. This CDR3 comprises 15 residues. V was pared by 1 base and J by 4 bases, with 4 bases of the junction left unmatched. Germline CDR1 is SEHNR and CDR2 is FQNEAQ (reference sequence). The CDR3 DNA reads as TGTGCCAGCAGCTTAGGGACAGGGGCCTTCTATGGCTACACCTTC. This encodes CASSLGTGAFYGYTF.

V and J are TRBV3-1 (or the pseudogene TRBV3-2) and TRBJ1-2; TRBD1 matches 7 bases. V was clipped by 2 bases and J by 2 bases; unmatched bases: 11. There are 17 residues in the CDR3. The germline gives CDR1 LGHDT, CDR2 YNNKEL (reference sequence). The CDR3 region has the DNA TGTGCCAGCAGCCAAAGGGACAGAACTACCCCCAACTATGGCTACACCTTC. It translates to CASSQRDRTTPNYGYTF.

CDR3 residues: CATSDLILAGIYEQYF. The CDR3 DNA follows: TGTGCCACCAGTGATTTGATACTAGCGGGGATCTACGAGCAGTACTTC. This chain connects TRBV24-1 to TRBJ2-7; 10 nucleotides line up with TRBD2. V trimming: 0 bases; J trimming: 3 bases; junction bases outside the gene matches: 4. Germline-derived CDR1 and CDR2 are KGHDR and SFDVKD. This CDR3 has 16 amino acids.

Only one count was recorded for this clone. This chain uses TRBV5-4 with TRBJ2-5, with a possible D match to TRBD2 (6 bases). From germline, CDR1 is SGHNT and CDR2 YYREEE (reference sequence). CDR3 length equals 14 residues. V lost 1 base, J lost 5 bases, and 12 bases lay in between. The CDR3 bases are TGTGCCAGCAGCTTGAAACTAGCAGGCGAGACCCAGTACTTC. As protein: CASSLKLAGETQYF.

V is TRBV9 and J is TRBJ2-5; 7 bases map to TRBD1. In germline, CDR1 is SGDLS, CDR2 YYNGEE. Trimming cost V 6 bases and J 1 base; bases outside gene matches: 12. The CDR3 consists of 16 residues. The CDR3 coding sequence is TGTGCCAGCACTACACCGGGACAGCCTTTCCAAGAGACCCAGTACTTC. This codes for CASTTPGQPFQETQYF.